The entry below describes one T cell receptor (beta chain). This record belongs to a study of blood T cell repertoires in COVID-19. Study at large: The analysed material was cDNA or gDNA that came from T cells, B-cell-depleted T cells, or PBMCs.

Original processing notes: The assay estimated nucleated cells by amplifying reference gene primers. Assay: immunoSEQ multiplex PCR; the TCRdb copy retains only in-frame clones and omits some. V and J calls and clone size follow that table, whereas D and trimming were derived from the DNA. The table shows around 700,000 clones, with about 90% occurring only once. The CDR3 runs 18 residues. V trimming: 4 bases; J trimming: 0 bases; junction bases outside the gene matches: 11. Germline CDR1 is LGHNT and CDR2 is FRNRAP. The sequencing sample was made of peripheral blood. The receptor comes from a woman between 18 and 29 years old with acute or convalescent COVID-19. This chain connects TRBV12-5 to TRBJ2-1, with 8 bases lining up with TRBD2. The DNA of the CDR3 is TGTGCTAGTGGTTCCGCCAGCGGGGGCCTTAGCTCCTACAATGAGCAGTTCTTC. It yields the protein CASGSASGGLSSYNEQFF. The full variable domain, rest sourced from reference TRBV12-5 and TRBJ2-1, is DARVTQTPRHKVTEMGQEVTMRCQPILGHNTVFWYRQTMMQGLELLAYFRNRAPLDDSGMPKDRFSAEMPDATLATLKIQPSEPRDSAVYFCASGSASGGLSSYNEQFFGPGTRLTVL.